Included here is one T cell receptor (beta chain) sequence, with context. The record originates from a study of OX40 agonist ivuxolimab in advanced cancers. The overall study: Participants averaged approximately 60 years of age (range about 23 to 90) and were around 80% male. Earlier anti-PD-1, anti-PD-L1 or anti-CTLA-4 therapy was permitted; about 38% had received some.

Method: immunoSEQ multiplex PCR; TCRdb's copy keeps in-frame clones and lacks some. The data hold around 100,000 clones, with around nine tenths observed a single time. V gave up 3 bases and J gave up 5 bases; unmatched junction bases: 2. The CDR3 loop spans 13 amino acids. CDR1 SGHTA and CDR2 FQGNSA come from the germline V gene. Sample: CD4+ or CD8+ T cells sorted from blood, taken in a trial of the OX40 agonist ivuxolimab. The gene calls are TRBV7-2 and TRBJ2-7, with 9 bases fitting TRBD2. This sequence originates from an adult with an advanced solid tumor such as melanoma, head and neck, liver or kidney cancer. The CDR3 DNA reads as TGTGCCAGCAGCTTGTTAGCGGGAGACGAGCAGTACTTC. Translated: CASSLLAGDEQYF. Full variable domain (missing parts from reference TRBV7-2 and TRBJ2-7): GAGVSQSPSNKVTEKGKDVELRCDPISGHTALYWYRQSLGQGLEFLIYFQGNSAPDKSGLPSDRFSAERTGGSVSTLTIQRTQQEDSAVYLCASSLLAGDEQYFGPGTRLTVT.